Detailed here is one T cell receptor beta chain. Its antigen is undetermined. This sample is part of a study of CXCR3-negative and CXCR3-positive naive CD8 T cells. Study-wide findings and caveats: In CXCR3-positive naive cells, the TRB CDR3s were more hydrophobic than in CXCR3-negative naive cells. Comparably high diversity marked both naive subsets, whereas memory CD8+ cells had much lower diversity.

Naive CD8+ T cells had a CD45RO-CCR7+CD27+CD95- phenotype. UMI-labeled 5' RACE TRB cDNA libraries were prepared from the cells. TCRdb re-called the 5' RACE reads and gives one entry per CDR3 protein, without DNA. Its clone listing holds approximately 140,000 distinct CDR3 sequences. This CDR3 has 16 amino acids. Germline-derived CDR1 and CDR2 are MNHEY and SVGAGI. The origin of this receptor is a human donor in good health. Some clones in this sample may be carry-over from other donors' samples. Sequences were obtained from naive CXCR3+ CD8+ T cells from blood. The sample's subset: CD45RO-CCR7+CD27+CD95- naive CD8+ T cells expressing CXCR3 (TNR3+). The chain has TRBV6-5 and TRBJ2-7; lacking DNA, the TRBD2 call made by TCRdb goes unchecked. CDR3 sequence: CASSVGLAGTSYEQYF.